This T cell receptor beta chain was sequenced in a study of long-term antiretroviral therapy in people with HIV. The trim removed 5 bases at V and 9 bases at J, leaving 4 bases unmatched. This CDR3 region has 13 residues. The germline V gene has CDR1 LNHDA and CDR2 SQIVND (reference sequence). Runs used v3.0 of the immunoSEQ assay and were done at survey level. Only in-frame clones appear in the TCRdb table, and some are missing; sequencing was by immunoSEQ multiplex PCR. This sample has around 21,000 clones; approximately 86% occur once, and the top ten carry over 4%. This clonotype originated in a man between 18 and 29 years old with HIV. This chain uses TRBV19 with TRBJ1-5, with TRBD1 matching over 10 bases. Sequenced material: unsorted PBMCs, taken 2.1 years after starting antiretroviral therapy. In DNA, the CDR3 is TGTGCCAGTAGTTCGACAGGGGGCGGGCCCCAGCATTTT. Protein product: CASSSTGGGPQHF. Based on the CDR3 plus reference TRBV19 and TRBJ1-5, the full variable domain is DGGITQSPKYLFRKEGQNVTLSCEQNLNHDAMYWYRQDPGQGLRLIYYSQIVNDFQKGDIAEGYSVSREKKESFPLTVTSAQKNPTAFYLCASSSTGGGPQHFGDGTRLSIL.